This T cell receptor (beta chain) came from a study of molecular identifiers for immune sequencing clone quantification. The sorting of naive CD8 T cells used the CD8+CD4-CCR7+CD45RA+ phenotype. TCRdb fed the PCR reads into MiXCR, producing one record per CDR3 protein. Of 60,000 to 75,000 distinct CDR3 sequences listed, under 20% are singletons. The V and J ends lost 5 bases and 3 bases respectively, with 13 bases between them. CDR3 size: 14 residues. CDR1 is MNHEY and CDR2 is SMNVEV in the germline V gene (reference sequence). At least ten counts were recorded for this clonotype. The sample taken for sequencing was naive CD8+ T cells from blood, with Jurkat cell RNA spiked in. Sample subset: FACS-sorted CD8+CD4-CCR7+CD45RA+ naive T cells. The sequence came from a human donor in good health. Some libraries in this study had Jurkat cell RNA spiked in. The rearrangement links TRBV27 to TRBJ1-1; D is perhaps TRBD1 (5 bases). CDR3 coding DNA: TGTGCCAGCAGTGCCTACCAGGGTCACACTGAAGCTTTCTTT. It yields the protein CASSAYQGHTEAFF.